Given below is one TCR beta chain in context. CDR1 SGHDT and CDR2 YYEEEE come from the germline V gene. There are 13 residues in the CDR3. V was shortened by 1 base and J by 5 bases, with 10 bases between the two germline ends. The study recruited people aged about 18 to 95 years across roughly 23 US areas. Participants reported their clinical history, and cohort assignment relied on those reports. Among Cohort 3 donors, those recovered had two negative PCRs, clearance, or symptom resolution. The data derive from a study of blood T cell repertoires in COVID-19. Clones were read by immunoSEQ multiplex PCR, and TCRdb kept only the in-frame ones, dropping some. This table has approximately 230,000 clones, 65% to 90% appearing once.

The chain couples TRBV5-6 to TRBJ2-7; D unresolved. The sequence was obtained from a man aged 18 to 35 who had recovered from COVID-19. Sequenced: PBMCs or T cells enriched from blood (not recorded which). The CDR3 DNA reads as TGTGCCAGCAGCTTGTGGCCCCAGGACGAGCAGTACTTC. This gives the protein CASSLWPQDEQYF. Using reference TRBV5-6 and TRBJ2-7 for the parts outside the CDR3, the full variable domain is DAGVTQSPTHLIKTRGQQVTLRCSPKSGHDTVSWYQQALGQGPQFIFQYYEEEERQRGNFPDRFSGHQFPNYSSELNVNALLLGDSALYLCASSLWPQDEQYFGPGTRLTVT.